A selection of T cell receptor beta chains follows, all from one sample in a study of blood T cell repertoires in COVID-19. Repertoires were generated with immunoSEQ multiplex PCR, while TCRdb's copy carries only in-frame clones and drops some. The sample lists about 78,000 clones; around 91% were seen once. Sample: peripheral blood. The receptors were gathered from a woman aged 50 to 60 in a cohort sampled during active COVID-19. Each CDR3 is given with its conserved first and last residue. The D gene is left open where the match is weak.

V gene: TRBV3-1/TRBV3-2
CDR3 length: 16
D gene: NA
J gene: TRBJ1-1
CDR3 DNA: TGTGCCAGCAGCCAAGATCAGTTGGGGGAGGGCACTGAAGCTTTCTTT
CDR3 protein: CASSQDQLGEGTEAFF

V gene: TRBV7-3
CDR3 length: 17
D gene: TRBD1
J gene: TRBJ2-3
CDR3 DNA: TGTGCCAGCAGCCCCCTATGGGGACAGGGCCCTACAGATACGCAGTATTTT
CDR3 protein: CASSPLWGQGPTDTQYF

V gene: TRBV10-3
CDR3 length: 17
D gene: NA
J gene: TRBJ1-5
CDR3 DNA: TGTGCCATCAGTGAGGGGCAGGGGAGTTATAGCAATCAGCCCCAGCATTTT
CDR3 protein: CAISEGQGSYSNQPQHF

V gene: TRBV11-1
CDR3 length: 14
D gene: NA
J gene: TRBJ2-7
CDR3 DNA: TGTGCCAGCAGCCCCGGTACCACGACCTACGAGCAGTACTTC
CDR3 protein: CASSPGTTTYEQYF

V gene: TRBV9
CDR3 length: 14
D gene: TRBD1
J gene: TRBJ2-7
CDR3 DNA: TGTGCCAGCAGCCCGGGGACAGGGTGGCGCGAGCAGTACTTC
CDR3 protein: CASSPGTGWREQYF

V gene: TRBV3-1/TRBV3-2
CDR3 length: 15
D gene: TRBD2
J gene: TRBJ2-7
CDR3 DNA: TGTGCCAGCAGCCGGAGCGGGAGGCCCAGCTACGAGCAGTACTTC
CDR3 protein: CASSRSGRPSYEQYF

V gene: TRBV27
CDR3 length: 20
D gene: TRBD2
J gene: TRBJ2-2
CDR3 DNA: TGTGCCAGCAGTTTATCCCCCTCCCCCGGGGCGGGAGGGAGCGCCGGGGAGCTGTTTTTT
CDR3 protein: CASSLSPSPGAGGSAGELFF

V gene: TRBV19
CDR3 length: 14
D gene: TRBD2
J gene: TRBJ2-3
CDR3 DNA: TGTGCCAGTAGTGGCGGGAGGGCCCCAGATACGCAGTATTTT
CDR3 protein: CASSGGRAPDTQYF

V gene: TRBV5-6
CDR3 length: 15
D gene: NA
J gene: TRBJ1-1
CDR3 DNA: TGTGCCAGCAGCCCACTCCGCGGATCGAACACTGAAGCTTTCTTT
CDR3 protein: CASSPLRGSNTEAFF

V gene: TRBV27
CDR3 length: 16
D gene: NA
J gene: TRBJ2-1
CDR3 DNA: TGTGCCAGCAAGGGACAGGGGATCCTAGCGGGAGATGAGCAGTTCTTC
CDR3 protein: CASKGQGILAGDEQFF

V gene: TRBV7-9
CDR3 length: 15
D gene: TRBD1
J gene: TRBJ1-2
CDR3 DNA: TGTGCCAGCAGCTCTGGACAGGCTTCTAACTATGGCTACACCTTC
CDR3 protein: CASSSGQASNYGYTF

V gene: TRBV2
CDR3 length: 13
D gene: TRBD1
J gene: TRBJ2-7
CDR3 DNA: TGTGCCAGCAGGTTGGACAGGGGGTACGAGCAGTACTTC
CDR3 protein: CASRLDRGYEQYF

V gene: TRBV27
CDR3 length: 15
D gene: TRBD1
J gene: TRBJ1-1
CDR3 DNA: TGTGCCAGCAGTTTGAAGGACAGGGGGCGTTCTGAAGCTTTCTTT
CDR3 protein: CASSLKDRGRSEAFF

V gene: TRBV4-1
CDR3 length: 18
D gene: TRBD1
J gene: TRBJ2-5
CDR3 DNA: TGCGCCAGCAGCCGGAGTGGACTACAGGGGGCATTGGGGGAGACCCAGTACTTC
CDR3 protein: CASSRSGLQGALGETQYF

V gene: TRBV19
CDR3 length: 15
D gene: TRBD2
J gene: TRBJ2-7
CDR3 DNA: TGTGCCAGTAGTGCCGGGGCTAGCGGGAGGACCGAGCAGTACTTC
CDR3 protein: CASSAGASGRTEQYF

V gene: TRBV5-1
CDR3 length: 16
D gene: TRBD1
J gene: TRBJ2-7
CDR3 DNA: TGCGCCAGCAGCTCTACGACCGGGACAGGGGGCCGCGAGCAGTACTTC
CDR3 protein: CASSSTTGTGGREQYF

V gene: TRBV12-3/TRBV12-4
CDR3 length: 13
D gene: NA
J gene: TRBJ1-2
CDR3 DNA: TGTGCCAGCAGTTTACAGGGGAGCTATGGCTACACCTTC
CDR3 protein: CASSLQGSYGYTF

V gene: TRBV5-1
CDR3 length: 15
D gene: TRBD2
J gene: TRBJ2-3
CDR3 DNA: TGCGCCAGCAGCTCAGGACTAGCGGGGGCCGATACGCAGTATTTT
CDR3 protein: CASSSGLAGADTQYF

V gene: TRBV10-3
CDR3 length: 15
D gene: TRBD2
J gene: TRBJ2-1
CDR3 DNA: TGTGCCATCAGCCTGACTAGCGGGAGGGCCGGGGAGCAGTTCTTC
CDR3 protein: CAISLTSGRAGEQFF

V gene: TRBV3-1/TRBV3-2
CDR3 length: 15
D gene: NA
J gene: TRBJ2-1
CDR3 DNA: TGTGCCAGCAGCCCATCCGGGGGAATAGGAAAAGAACCGTTCTTC
CDR3 protein: CASSPSGGIGKEPFF

V gene: TRBV23-1
CDR3 length: 16
D gene: TRBD1
J gene: TRBJ1-2
CDR3 DNA: TGCGCCAGCAGTCAATCGATGGGACAGGGGGCGCGAGGCTACACCTTC
CDR3 protein: CASSQSMGQGARGYTF

V gene: TRBV19
CDR3 length: 15
D gene: TRBD1
J gene: TRBJ1-4
CDR3 DNA: TGTGCCAGTCTGTCCCCGGGACAGGGGCGTGAAAAACTGTTTTTT
CDR3 protein: CASLSPGQGREKLFF

V gene: TRBV29-1
CDR3 length: 12
D gene: NA
J gene: TRBJ1-5
CDR3 DNA: TGCAGCGTTGAAGACACCGGGCAGCCCCAGCATTTT
CDR3 protein: CSVEDTGQPQHF

V gene: TRBV7-3
CDR3 length: 18
D gene: TRBD2
J gene: TRBJ2-1
CDR3 DNA: TGTGCCAGCAGCTTAAATTCGGGTCTAGCGGGATTAGGCAATGAGCAGTTCTTC
CDR3 protein: CASSLNSGLAGLGNEQFF